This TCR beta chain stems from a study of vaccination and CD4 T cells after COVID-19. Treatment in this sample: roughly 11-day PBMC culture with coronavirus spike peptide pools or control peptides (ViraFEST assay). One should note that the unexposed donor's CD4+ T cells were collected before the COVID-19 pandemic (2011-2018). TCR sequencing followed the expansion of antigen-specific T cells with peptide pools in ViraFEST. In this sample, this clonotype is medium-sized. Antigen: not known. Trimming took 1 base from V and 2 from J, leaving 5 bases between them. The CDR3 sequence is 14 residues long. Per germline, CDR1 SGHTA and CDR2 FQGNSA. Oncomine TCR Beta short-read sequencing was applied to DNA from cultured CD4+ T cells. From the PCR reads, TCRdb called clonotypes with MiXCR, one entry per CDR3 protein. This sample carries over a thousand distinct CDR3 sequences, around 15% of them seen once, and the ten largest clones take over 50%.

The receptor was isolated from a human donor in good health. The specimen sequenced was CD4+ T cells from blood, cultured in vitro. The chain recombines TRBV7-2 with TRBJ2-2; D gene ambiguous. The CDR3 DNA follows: TGTGCCAGCAGCTTAGGTCGAAACACCGGGGAGCTGTTTTTT. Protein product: CASSLGRNTGELFF. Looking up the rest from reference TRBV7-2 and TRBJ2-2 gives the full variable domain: GAGVSQSPSNKVTEKGKDVELRCDPISGHTALYWYRQSLGQGLEFLIYFQGNSAPDKSGLPSDRFSAERTGGSVSTLTIQRTQQEDSAVYLCASSLGRNTGELFFGEGSRLTVL.